Each of the 17 T cell receptor beta chains below was sequenced from the same sample in a study of T cell changes during pregnancy in multiple sclerosis. Measured with immunoSEQ multiplex PCR; TCRdb has only the in-frame clones, and not every one. The repertoire holds 65,000 to 75,000 clones, approximately 90% seen once, with roughly 1.4% in the top ten. The sequenced sample was peripheral blood, obtained in the second trimester of pregnancy. The receptors shown here come from a female donor with multiple sclerosis, enrolled in a pregnancy study.

The rearrangement uses TRBV19 and TRBJ2-3; a weak D match, TRBD2 (6 bases). V was shortened by 3 bases and J by 1 base, with 14 bases between the two germline ends. CDR3 length equals 16 residues. Germline values: CDR1 LNHDA, CDR2 SQIVND (reference sequence). The CDR3 sequence: CASSILSGGGTDTQYF. The DNA of the CDR3 is TGTGCCAGTAGTATTTTGTCCGGGGGAGGCACAGATACGCAGTATTTT.

The rearrangement joins TRBV13 to TRBJ2-2; TRBD2 matches at 9 bases. Germline CDR1 PRHDT, CDR2 FYEKMQ (reference sequence). V dropped 7 bases and J dropped 7; count of bases not matched to a gene: 19. The CDR3 is 18 amino acids. CDR3 nucleotides: TGTGCCAGCACCCTTAGAGGGATAGCGGGAGAAGGTAACGGGGAGCTGTTTTTT. The encoded protein is CASTLRGIAGEGNGELFF. Full variable domain (outside the CDR3, taken from reference TRBV13 and TRBJ2-2): AAGVIQSPRHLIKEKRETATLKCYPIPRHDTVYWYQQGPGQDPQFLISFYEKMQSDKGSIPDRFSAQQFSDYHSELNMSSLELGDSALYFCASTLRGIAGEGNGELFFGEGSRLTVL.

V usage is TRBV5-6 and J usage is TRBJ2-2, with 10 bases fitting TRBD2. The CDR3 sequence is 17 residues long. The trim removed 6 bases at V and 6 bases at J, leaving 14 bases unmatched. Germline CDR1 reads SGHDT; CDR2 reads YYEEEE. Here the CDR3 reads CASTDLVVAGGSGELFF. In DNA form, the CDR3 reads TGTGCCAGCACCGACTTAGTAGTAGCGGGAGGCTCCGGGGAGCTGTTTTTT. The full variable domain, rest sourced from reference TRBV5-6 and TRBJ2-2, is DAGVTQSPTHLIKTRGQQVTLRCSPKSGHDTVSWYQQALGQGPQFIFQYYEEEERQRGNFPDRFSGHQFPNYSSELNVNALLLGDSALYLCASTDLVVAGGSGELFFGEGSRLTVL.

The chain carries TRBV11-1 and TRBJ2-1; 10 nucleotides match TRBD2. V shed 6 bases, J shed 4 bases, and the junction held 6 bases outside the gene matches. Looked up from germline, CDR1 is SGHAT and CDR2 is FQDESV (reference sequence). The CDR3 contains 15 residues. Written as DNA, the CDR3 is TGTGCCAGCAGTCATACTAGCGGGGAGTACAATGAGCAGTTCTTC. Amino acid sequence: CASSHTSGEYNEQFF. Looking up the rest from reference TRBV11-1 and TRBJ2-1 gives the full variable domain: EAEVAQSPRYKITEKSQAVAFWCDPISGHATLYWYRQILGQGPELLVQFQDESVVDDSQLPKDRFSAERLKGVDSTLKIQPAELGDSAMYLCASSHTSGEYNEQFFGPGTRLTVL.

The chain employs TRBV19 and TRBJ1-5, with 11 bases matching TRBD1. CDR3 length: 16 residues. The germline V gene encodes CDR1 LNHDA and CDR2 SQIVND (reference sequence). Trimming removed 6 bases from V and 3 bases from J; junction bases left unmatched: 7. The CDR3 loop is CASSPWTGGTNQPQHF. The CDR3 coding sequence is TGTGCCAGTAGCCCCTGGACAGGGGGCACCAATCAGCCCCAGCATTTT.

The chain carries TRBV19 and TRBJ1-5; D may be TRBD1 (6 bases). CDR3 length: 13 amino acids. Looked up from germline, CDR1 is LNHDA and CDR2 is SQIVND (reference sequence). Trimming cost V 6 bases and J 4 bases, with 10 bases left between them. The CDR3 DNA follows: TGTGCCAGTAGAGGGCAGGGGAATCAGCCCCAGCATTTT. Translation gives CASRGQGNQPQHF.

This chain uses TRBV9 with TRBJ2-2; 13 bases fit TRBD2. Trimming took 0 bases from V and 7 from J; bases not matched to a gene: 6. CDR3 length: 17 amino acids. The germline gives CDR1 SGDLS, CDR2 YYNGEE. The CDR3 protein is CASSVETTSGGNGELFF. CDR3 nucleotides: TGTGCCAGCAGCGTAGAAACGACTAGCGGGGGGAACGGGGAGCTGTTTTTT.

The chain combines TRBV6-5 with TRBJ1-2; 8 nucleotides agree with TRBD1. The junction had 9 bases not matched to a gene; V was cut back by 6 bases and J by 3 bases. Germline lookup yields CDR1 MNHEY and CDR2 SVGAGI. This CDR3 is built from 15 residues. CDR3 protein: CASSLNGQGYYGYTF. The CDR3 bases are TGTGCCAGCAGCCTAAACGGACAGGGCTACTATGGCTACACCTTC.

This chain links TRBV27 with TRBJ1-2; possible D gene TRBD1, 6 bases. The CDR3 sequence is 17 residues long. The V and J ends lost 6 bases and 4 bases respectively, with 24 bases between them. CDR1 MNHEY and CDR2 SMNVEV come from the germline V gene (reference sequence). This chain's CDR3 is CASRSSTIQGNLYGYTF. In DNA form, the CDR3 reads TGTGCCAGCAGGTCCTCGACTATTCAGGGGAACCTCTATGGCTACACCTTC.

V is TRBV28 and J is TRBJ1-2, with no clear D. Germline V gene lookup returns CDR1 MDHEN and CDR2 SYDVKM. This CDR3 region has 13 residues. The V and J ends lost 7 bases and 4 bases respectively, with 13 bases between them. This chain's CDR3 is CASIGGRPYGYTF. The CDR3 coding sequence is TGTGCCAGCATCGGAGGTAGGCCCTATGGCTACACCTTC.

The chain uses TRBV4-2 and TRBJ2-7, with TRBD1 identical over 7 bases. The V segment lost 1 base and the J segment 0 bases; nucleotides outside the gene matches: 15. CDR3 size: 19 residues. CDR1 LGHNA and CDR2 YNFKEQ come from the germline V gene. This CDR3 reads CASSQAPRGPEFSSYEQYF. The CDR3 nucleotides read TGTGCCAGCAGCCAAGCCCCTAGGGGGCCGGAATTTAGCTCCTACGAGCAGTACTTC.

This clone was seen once. The rearrangement uses TRBV28 and TRBJ1-2, with a tentative D call TRBD1 (5 bases). The germline V gene encodes CDR1 MDHEN and CDR2 SYDVKM. Trimming shortened V by 2 bases and J by 6 bases, and 10 bases separated the two germline ends. The CDR3 totals 13 residues. For the CDR3, the DNA is TGTGCCAGCAGTTTAGGACAAACTAATGGCTACACCTTC. It codes for CASSLGQTNGYTF.

The chain is built from TRBV29-1 and TRBJ2-7, with 10 positions matching TRBD2. The CDR3 is 15 residues long. Germline CDR1 is SQVTM and CDR2 is ANQGSEA. The junction had 11 bases not matched to a gene; V was cut back by 6 bases and J by 3 bases. In DNA form, the CDR3 reads TGCAGCGTCGAAACGACTGGGACTAGCGACTACGAGCAGTACTTC. This gives the protein CSVETTGTSDYEQYF.

The V call is TRBV6-5, the J call TRBJ1-5; D is unresolved. Germline V CDR1 and CDR2: MNHEY, SVGAGI. Trimming pared 4 bases from V and 3 bases from J, leaving 7 bases between. This CDR3 spans 13 amino acids. The CDR3 coding sequence is TGTGCCAGCAGTTTTACAGCCAATCAGCCCCAGCATTTT. It yields the protein CASSFTANQPQHF.

The chain carries TRBV30 and TRBJ2-2; D call uncertain. Germline V gives CDR1 GTSNPN, CDR2 SVGIG (reference sequence). V lost 4 bases and J lost 2, with 11 bases in between. The CDR3 totals 14 residues. This chain's CDR3 is CAWKASLNTGELFF. The CDR3 DNA sequence: TGTGCCTGGAAGGCTAGTCTCAACACCGGGGAGCTGTTTTTT.

V usage is TRBV19 and J usage is TRBJ2-1, with D unresolved. The ends were cut back, 3 bases at V and 4 bases at J, with 7 bases in the middle. The CDR3 length is 13 residues. Germline loops: CDR1 LNHDA, CDR2 SQIVND (reference sequence). In DNA form, the CDR3 reads TGTGCCAGTAGTATTCGCCAGTACAATGAGCAGTTCTTC. Translating gives CASSIRQYNEQFF.

The gene calls are TRBV27 and TRBJ1-5; D is perhaps TRBD1 (5 bases). This CDR3 region has 15 residues. Germline V lookup: CDR1 MNHEY, CDR2 SMNVEV (reference sequence). Trimming shortened V by 2 bases and J by 4 bases, and 12 bases separated the two germline ends. The DNA of the CDR3 is TGTGCCAGCAGTTTAGAAGGGGAAGGGAATCAGCCCCAGCATTTT. It yields the protein CASSLEGEGNQPQHF.